This entry concerns a single TCR beta chain. Libraries were prepared by immunoSEQ multiplex PCR; TCRdb keeps only in-frame clonotypes and omits some of them. The sample lists approximately 340,000 clones, over 65% seen once, with around a tenth in the top ten. The data originate from a study of shared clonotypes between healthy human individuals. V lost 3 bases and J 0 bases, leaving 12 bases between the germline ends. The germline V gene has CDR1 MNHEY and CDR2 SMNVEV (reference sequence). The CDR3 loop spans 15 amino acids. Material for sequencing was memory CD4+ T cells sorted from blood. Subset denoted: CD45RA-negative fraction. This clonotype originated in a man between 25 and 39 years old in good health. The chain carries TRBV27 and TRBJ2-7; D possibly matches TRBD1 or TRBD2 (6 bases each). The CDR3 DNA reads TGTGCCAGCAGTTTCGGGGGCGAAAGCTCCTACGAGCAGTACTTC. It encodes CASSFGGESSYEQYF.